The source of this T cell receptor beta chain is a study of T cell responses to AZD1222 COVID-19 vaccine. Notes on the study in general: There were mostly white British donors and more females than males, and clonal diversity was possibly underestimated. Among AZD1222 vaccinees, only six or seven were seropositive at baseline. Recipients of two AZD1222 doses showed rising Spike-specific TCR breadth and depth.

Notes on this clone: Its cognate antigen is unknown. At one end the junction does not follow the germline gene, possibly because of a read error.

CDR1 and CDR2 (germline): SSHAT, FNYEAQ (reference sequence). This CDR3 contains 14 residues. Profiled with immunoSEQ multiplex PCR; TCRdb holds only in-frame clones, not every one. The table shows more than 150,000 clones, with about 86% occurring only once. The clonotype was recovered from an adult in good health. The chain has TRBV7-7 and TRBJ2-7, with a tentative D call TRBD2 (5 bases). Material: peripheral blood, obtained on day 0 of AZD1222 vaccination. The CDR3 DNA reads as TGTGCTAGCAGCTTAGATGTGGGAGCCAGCGAGCAGTACTTC. Protein product: CASSLDVGASEQYF.